Each of the 8 T cell receptor beta chains below was sequenced from the same sample in a study of identical twins (dated by TCRdb to the mid-2010s). Libraries were constructed by 5' RACE. Sequencing relied on an Illumina HiSeq 2000. The public sequencing data were trimmed at Q25 with fastp and processed into clonotypes with MiXCR by TCRdb, which kept only in-frame beta chains. Rows merge per CDR3 protein into single entries with the most common DNA and genes. Recorded for this sample are 570,000 or so distinct CDR3 sequences; around 9.6% of them occurred a single time. The top ten constitute 2.5% to 3.5% of the sample. The same data also contributed to another study, on yellow fever vaccine responses in identical twins.

The sequencing sample was made of PBMCs. These receptors came from a woman younger than 35 in good health.

This clonotype was counted ten times or more. V and J are TRBV5-1 and TRBJ1-5; weak D call: TRBD1 (6 bases). The germline V and J ends were trimmed by 9 bases and 0 bases, with 16 bases remaining between them. The germline CDR1 and CDR2 sequences are SGHRS and YFSETQ. The CDR3 is 15 residues long. The CDR3 region has the DNA TGCGCCAACTATAAAACAGGGTATAGCAATCAGCCCCAGCATTTT. Its translation: CANYKTGYSNQPQHF.

This clonotype has at least ten counts. The chain recombines TRBV29-1 with TRBJ1-1, with TRBD1 as a possible D gene (5 bases). Trimming took 2 bases from V and 5 from J, leaving 9 bases between them. Germline CDR1 is SQVTM and CDR2 is ANQGSEA. CDR3 length: 12 residues. The CDR3 bases are TGCAGCGTTGAATTGGGGGAGACTGAAGCTTTCTTT. Residues: CSVELGETEAFF.

This clonotype was seen at least ten times. The chain joins TRBV3-1 to TRBJ2-1; D ambiguous. Germline V gene lookup returns CDR1 LGHDT and CDR2 YNNKEL (reference sequence). With 2 bases removed from V and 1 base from J, the gap between germline ends came to 9 bases. The CDR3 totals 15 residues. Written as DNA, the CDR3 is TGTGCCAGCAGCCAATTGCCAGTATCCTACAATGAGCAGTTCTTC. Encoded protein: CASSQLPVSYNEQFF.

This clonotype appeared many times. The chain is built from TRBV6-1 and TRBJ2-7, with TRBD1 matching over 7 bases. The CDR3 sequence is 14 residues long. Looked up from germline, CDR1 is MNHNS and CDR2 is SASEGT. Trimming at V came to 4 bases and at J to 4 bases, leaving 7 bases not matched to a gene. The CDR3 region is CASSVPQGKYEQYF. CDR3 coding DNA: TGTGCCAGCAGTGTTCCACAGGGGAAATACGAGCAGTACTTC.

This clonotype came up a few times. The chain recombines TRBV7-9 with TRBJ2-1; 7 nucleotides line up with TRBD1. The V segment lost 8 bases and the J segment 4 bases; nucleotides outside the gene matches: 8. CDR3 length: 14 residues. Germline values: CDR1 SEHNR, CDR2 FQNEAQ (reference sequence). CDR3 residues: CASGPGQYYNEQFF. For the CDR3, the DNA is TGTGCCAGCGGCCCGGGACAGTATTACAATGAGCAGTTCTTC.

This clonotype was counted between two and nine times. The chain combines TRBV7-3 with TRBJ2-6; 8 positions match TRBD1. Per germline, CDR1 SGHTA and CDR2 FQGTGA. V was clipped by 4 bases and J by 2 bases; unmatched bases: 4. The CDR3 spans 16 residues. The CDR3 sequence: CASSSSGGAGANVLTF. In nucleotides, the CDR3 is TGTGCCAGCAGCTCCTCAGGGGGCGCTGGGGCCAACGTCCTGACTTTC.

This clonotype was detected ten times or more. The gene calls are TRBV7-9 and TRBJ2-2; 10 bases are a match to TRBD2. This CDR3 contains 17 residues. J was trimmed by 0 bases and V by 3 bases; bases with no gene match: 4. The germline V gene has CDR1 SEHNR and CDR2 FQNEAQ (reference sequence). The chain's CDR3 is CASSFPSGGANTGELFF. The CDR3 nucleotides are TGTGCCAGCAGCTTCCCTAGCGGGGGCGCGAACACCGGGGAGCTGTTTTTT.

The chain combines TRBV20-1 with TRBJ2-4; the match to TRBD2 covers 11 bases. The V and J ends lost 0 bases and 0 bases, in that order; junction bases with no gene match: 13. This CDR3 contains 20 residues. Germline V gene sequence: CDR1 DFQATT, CDR2 SNEGSKA (reference sequence). CDR3 nucleotide sequence: TGCAGTGCTAGAGATCTTACTAGCGGGAGCTTTATCCTAGCCAAAAACATTCAGTACTTC. It specifies CSARDLTSGSFILAKNIQYF.